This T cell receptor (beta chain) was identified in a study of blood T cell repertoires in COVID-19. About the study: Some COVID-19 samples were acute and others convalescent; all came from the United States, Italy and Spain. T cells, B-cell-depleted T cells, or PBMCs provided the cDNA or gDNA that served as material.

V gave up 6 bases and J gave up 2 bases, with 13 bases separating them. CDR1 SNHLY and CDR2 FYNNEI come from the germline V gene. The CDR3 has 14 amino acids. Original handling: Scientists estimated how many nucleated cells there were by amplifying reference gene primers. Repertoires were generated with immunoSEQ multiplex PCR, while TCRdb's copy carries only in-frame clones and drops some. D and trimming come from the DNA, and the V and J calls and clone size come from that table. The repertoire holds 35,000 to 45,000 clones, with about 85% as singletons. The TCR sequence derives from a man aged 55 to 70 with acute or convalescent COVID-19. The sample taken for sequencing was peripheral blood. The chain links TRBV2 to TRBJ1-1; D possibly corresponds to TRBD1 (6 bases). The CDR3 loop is CASSWSDSNTEAFF. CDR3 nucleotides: TGTGCCAGCAGCTGGTCGGACAGCAACACTGAAGCTTTCTTT.